This T cell receptor (beta chain) originates from a study of blood T cell repertoires in COVID-19. About the research overall: Samples representing acute and convalescent COVID-19 were sourced from the United States, Italy and Spain. PBMCs, B-cell-depleted T cells, or T cells provided the cDNA or gDNA that made up the material.

CDR3 length: 15 residues. J gave up 10 bases and V 6 bases, and 16 bases lay outside the gene matches. Germline values: CDR1 SQVTM, CDR2 ANQGSEA. As originally analysed: The authors estimated nucleated cell counts from reference gene primer amplification. Method: immunoSEQ multiplex PCR; TCRdb's copy keeps in-frame clones and lacks some. Clone size and the V and J calls come from that table; the DNA yielded D and trimming. Altogether 180,000 or so clones are present, around 85% being singletons, with the ten largest covering around 8%. The chain has TRBV29-1 and TRBJ2-1, with TRBD1 matching 9 bases. This TCR came from a woman aged 60-75 years with acute or convalescent COVID-19. Material for sequencing was peripheral blood. CDR3 in amino acids: CSVPINRGGQGEQFF. The CDR3, as DNA: TGCAGCGTCCCTATAAACAGGGGGGGACAGGGAGAGCAGTTCTTC.